These T cell receptor beta chains were read from a single sample in a study of PD-L1 blockade in urothelial cancer. Assay: immunoSEQ multiplex PCR; the TCRdb copy retains only in-frame clones and omits some. The sample consists of more than 60,000 clones, about nine tenths of them appearing once. This specimen was PBMCs, taken around atezolizumab (anti-PD-L1) treatment. Receptors originate from a man in his fifties or sixties with urothelial cancer. The CDR3 runs from the conserved cysteine through the conserved F or W. D genes are given only for firm matches. Clone size is stated in some rows and not others, as once, few, many or a class when expanded.

j_call d_call v_call clone_size cdr3_nt cdr3_aa
TRBJ2-2 TRBD1 TRBV29-1 few TGCAGCGTTGAGGGACAGAGGAACACCGGGGAGCTGTTTTTT CSVEGQRNTGELFF
TRBJ2-5 - TRBV4-3 - TGCGCCAGCAGCCGAGAAACGACAGCAGAGACCCAGTACTTC CASSRETTAETQYF
TRBJ1-5 TRBD1 TRBV6-1 - TGTGCCAGCGATCTTACAGGGGGAAATCAGCCCCAGCATTTT CASDLTGGNQPQHF
TRBJ1-2 TRBD1 TRBV29-1 - TGCAGCGTTGAAGCCGCAGGGGGCGCTTCCCCCCAAGGCTACACCTTC CSVEAAGGASPQGYTF
TRBJ2-7 TRBD2 TRBV7-8 - TGTGCCAGCAGCCGCGGCGGGGGGTCGCCCTACGAGCAGTACTTC CASSRGGGSPYEQYF
TRBJ1-6 - TRBV4-1 - TGCGCCAGCAGCCAAGTAGGTGGTCGGAGGGGTTCACCCCTCCACTTT CASSQVGGRRGSPLHF
TRBJ2-7 - TRBV12-1 once TGTGCCAGGACTCCGAACCGGGACAGCGCCTACGAGCAGTACTTC CARTPNRDSAYEQYF
TRBJ2-2 TRBD1 TRBV11-1 - TGTGCCAGCAGCTCCCGGGACAGGGTAGCCACCGGGGAGCTGTTTTTT CASSSRDRVATGELFF
TRBJ2-7 TRBD1 TRBV28 - TGTGCCAGCAGCCCGACAGGGTGGGCCTACGAGCAGTACTTC CASSPTGWAYEQYF
TRBJ2-1 TRBD1 TRBV6-6 - TGTGCCAGCAGTAACCCTTCCTGGGACAGGTACAATGAGCAGTTCTTC CASSNPSWDRYNEQFF
TRBJ2-7 TRBD2 TRBV28 - TGTGCCAGCACTCCCGGCGGGAGGTTGAGGGAGCAGTACTTC CASTPGGRLREQYF
TRBJ2-7 TRBD1 TRBV5-1 - TGCGCCAGCAGCTTGGACAGGGGTTCGTCGGCAGAGTTGTCCTACGAGCAGTACTTC CASSLDRGSSAELSYEQYF
TRBJ2-6 - TRBV18 - TGTGCCAGCTCGTCCCCAGGGAACTCTGGGGCCAACGTCCTGACTTTC CASSSPGNSGANVLTF
TRBJ2-7 - TRBV7-9 - TGTGCCAGCAGTAAAATTCGCTACGAGCAGTACTTC CASSKIRYEQYF
TRBJ1-5 - TRBV5-8 - TGTGCCAGCAGTCTGGGGGGGGGACAGCCCCAGCATTTT CASSLGGGQPQHF
TRBJ1-1 - TRBV5-4 - TGTGCCACGCGGGTCTCAGGGGTGAACACTGAAGCTTTCTTT CATRVSGVNTEAFF
TRBJ1-2 TRBD1 TRBV7-2 - TGTGCCAGCAGCTTTCGACAGGGCCTGTCCTTCTATGGCTACACCTTC CASSFRQGLSFYGYTF
TRBJ1-5 - TRBV27 - TGTGCCAGCAGTGCGGGACCCGATCCTTTTAATCAGCCCCAGCATTTT CASSAGPDPFNQPQHF
TRBJ1-4 - TRBV30 - TGTGCCTGGAGTGTTATCGGGAGAACTAATGAAAAACTGTTTTTT CAWSVIGRTNEKLFF
TRBJ2-2 TRBD2 TRBV7-9 - TGTGCCAGCACCGTCAGCGGGGGGGCCACCGGGGAGCTGTTTTTT CASTVSGGATGELFF
TRBJ2-2 TRBD1 TRBV7-3 - TGTGCCAGCAGCTTGACAGGGAGCAACACCGGGGAGCTGTTTTTT CASSLTGSNTGELFF
TRBJ1-2 - TRBV5-1 - TGCGCCAGCAGCACGGAGCCTAACTATGGCTACACCTTC CASSTEPNYGYTF
TRBJ2-1 - TRBV28 - TGTGCCAGCAGCCGGGTTGAGGGGGGAGGGCCCTCGGATGAGCAGTTCTTC CASSRVEGGGPSDEQFF
TRBJ2-6 - TRBV28 - TGTGCCAGCGTGGCACAGCCCCTCTCTGGGGCCAACGTCCTGACTTTC CASVAQPLSGANVLTF
TRBJ2-1 TRBD2 TRBV28 - TGTGCCAGCAGCTATAGCGGGAGCCTAGACAATGAGCAGTTCTTC CASSYSGSLDNEQFF
TRBJ2-6 TRBD1 TRBV2 - TGTGCCAGCAGTAGGGGGCCAGGGGGATCTGGGGCCAACGTCCTGACTTTC CASSRGPGGSGANVLTF
TRBJ2-1 - TRBV9 - TGTGCCAGCAGCCTGGGGGGTGAGCAGTTCTTC CASSLGGEQFF
TRBJ2-3 TRBD2 TRBV6-5 - TGTGCCAGCAGTCGCTCCGGGACTAGGGCAGATACGCAGTATTTT CASSRSGTRADTQYF
TRBJ2-3 TRBD2 TRBV11-2 - TGTGCCAGCAGCTTAGATCAGCGGACTAGCGGGTTGGTAGATACGCAGTATTTT CASSLDQRTSGLVDTQYF
TRBJ1-2 TRBD1 TRBV6-5 - TGTGCCAGCAGTTACGCGGGACAGGTGTTTGAAGGCTACACCTTC CASSYAGQVFEGYTF
TRBJ2-3 - TRBV7-9 - TGTGCCAGCAGCTTTGACTACTCCACAGATACGCAGTATTTT CASSFDYSTDTQYF
TRBJ1-2 TRBD1 TRBV18 few TGTGCCAGCTCACTTCTTGGACAGGGAATCTATGGCTACACCTTC CASSLLGQGIYGYTF
TRBJ1-6 TRBD1 TRBV30 - TGTGCCTCGATAACACAGGGGGGTGTTGGTTCACCCCTCCACTTT CASITQGGVGSPLHF
TRBJ2-5 TRBD1 TRBV28 once TGTGCCAGCAGTTTCGCCGGGACAGGGGGAGAGACCCAGTACTTC CASSFAGTGGETQYF
TRBJ1-5 - TRBV4-1 - TGCGCCAGCAGCCAATACACAGGTAACAATCAGCCCCAGCATTTT CASSQYTGNNQPQHF
TRBJ1-1 - TRBV9 - TGTGCCAGCAGCGTAACGGACTTTCTGAACACTGAAGCTTTCTTT CASSVTDFLNTEAFF
TRBJ1-2 TRBD1 TRBV14 - TGTGCCAGCAGCCAACAAACCGGACAGGGGAACTATGGCTACACCTTC CASSQQTGQGNYGYTF
TRBJ1-3 - TRBV7-8 - TGTGCCAGCAGCTTGTGGGGAGGTGGAAACACCATATATTTT CASSLWGGGNTIYF